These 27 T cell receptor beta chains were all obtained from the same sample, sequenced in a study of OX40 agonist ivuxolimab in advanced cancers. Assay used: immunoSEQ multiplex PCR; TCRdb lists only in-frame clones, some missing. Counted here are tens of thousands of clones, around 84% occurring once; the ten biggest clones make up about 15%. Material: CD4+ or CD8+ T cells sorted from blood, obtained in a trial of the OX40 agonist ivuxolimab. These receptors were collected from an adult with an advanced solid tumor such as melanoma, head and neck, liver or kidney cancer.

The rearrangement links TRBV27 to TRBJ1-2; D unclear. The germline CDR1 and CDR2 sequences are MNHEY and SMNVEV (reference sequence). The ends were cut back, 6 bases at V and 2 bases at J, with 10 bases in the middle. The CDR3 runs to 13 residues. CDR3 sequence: CASREVGNYGYTF. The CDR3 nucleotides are TGTGCCAGCAGGGAGGTCGGCAACTATGGCTACACCTTC.

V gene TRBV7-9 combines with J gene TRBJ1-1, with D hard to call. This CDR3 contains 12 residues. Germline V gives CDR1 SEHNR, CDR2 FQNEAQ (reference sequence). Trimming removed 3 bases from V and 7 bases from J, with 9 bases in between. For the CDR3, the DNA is TGTGCCAGCAGCTTTATAAGGAGTGAAGCTTTCTTT. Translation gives CASSFIRSEAFF.

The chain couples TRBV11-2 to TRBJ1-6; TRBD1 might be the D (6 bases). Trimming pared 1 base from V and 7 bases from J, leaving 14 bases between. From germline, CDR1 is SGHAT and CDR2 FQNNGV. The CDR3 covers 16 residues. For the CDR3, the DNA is TGTGCCAGCAGCTTAGGGGGGGGCTGGGTAAATTCACCCCTCCACTTT. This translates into CASSLGGGWVNSPLHF. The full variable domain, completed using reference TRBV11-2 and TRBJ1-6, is EAGVAQSPRYKIIEKRQSVAFWCNPISGHATLYWYQQILGQGPKLLIQFQNNGVVDDSQLPKDRFSAERLKGVDSTLKIQPAKLEDSAVYLCASSLGGGWVNSPLHFGNGTRLTVT.

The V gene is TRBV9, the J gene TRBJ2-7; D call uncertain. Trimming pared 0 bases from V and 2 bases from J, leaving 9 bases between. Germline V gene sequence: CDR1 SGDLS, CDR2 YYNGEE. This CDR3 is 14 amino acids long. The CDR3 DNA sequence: TGTGCCAGCAGCGTAGGGCAGAGGACCTACGAGCAGTACTTC. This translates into CASSVGQRTYEQYF.

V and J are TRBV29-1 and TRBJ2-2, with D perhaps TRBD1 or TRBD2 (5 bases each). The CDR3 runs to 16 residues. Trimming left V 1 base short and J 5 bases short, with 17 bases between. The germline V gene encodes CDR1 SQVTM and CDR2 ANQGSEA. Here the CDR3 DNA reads TGCAGCGTTGAAGCAACTTGGGACGGAAAAACCGGGGAGCTGTTTTTT. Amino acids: CSVEATWDGKTGELFF.

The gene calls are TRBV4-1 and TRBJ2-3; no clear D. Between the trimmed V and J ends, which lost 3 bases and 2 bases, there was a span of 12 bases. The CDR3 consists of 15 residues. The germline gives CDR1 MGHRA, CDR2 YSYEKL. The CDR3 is CASSQSWVSTDTQYF. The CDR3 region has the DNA TGCGCCAGCAGCCAGAGTTGGGTTTCCACAGATACGCAGTATTTT.

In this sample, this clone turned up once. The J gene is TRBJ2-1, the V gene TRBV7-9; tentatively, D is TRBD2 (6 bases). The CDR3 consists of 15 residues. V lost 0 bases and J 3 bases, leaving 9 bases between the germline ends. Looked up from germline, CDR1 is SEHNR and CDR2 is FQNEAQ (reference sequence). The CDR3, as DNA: TGTGCCAGCAGCTTAGCGGGGGGTCTCTACAATGAGCAGTTCTTC. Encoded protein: CASSLAGGLYNEQFF. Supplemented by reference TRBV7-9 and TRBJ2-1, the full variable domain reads DTGVSQNPRHKITKRGQNVTFRCDPISEHNRLYWYRQTLGQGPEFLTYFQNEAQLEKSRLLSDRFSAERPKGSFSTLEIQRTEQGDSAMYLCASSLAGGLYNEQFFGPGTRLTVL.

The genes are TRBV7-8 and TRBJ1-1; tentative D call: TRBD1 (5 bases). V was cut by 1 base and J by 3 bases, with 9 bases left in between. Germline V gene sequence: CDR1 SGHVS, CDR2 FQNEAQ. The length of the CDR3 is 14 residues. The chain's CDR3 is CASSLVRGHTEAFF. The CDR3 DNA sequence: TGTGCCAGCAGCTTAGTACGGGGACACACTGAAGCTTTCTTT.

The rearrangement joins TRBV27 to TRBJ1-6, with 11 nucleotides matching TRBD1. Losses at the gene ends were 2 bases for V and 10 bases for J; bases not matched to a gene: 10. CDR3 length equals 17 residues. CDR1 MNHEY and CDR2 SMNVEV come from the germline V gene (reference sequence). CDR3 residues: CASSLTRAGQGGSPLHF. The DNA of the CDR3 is TGTGCCAGCAGTTTAACCAGGGCGGGACAGGGGGGATCACCCCTCCACTTT.

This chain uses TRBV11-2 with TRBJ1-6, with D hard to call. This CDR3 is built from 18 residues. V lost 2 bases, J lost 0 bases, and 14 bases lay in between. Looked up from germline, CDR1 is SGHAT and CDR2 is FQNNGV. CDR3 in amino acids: CASSLLTALSSYNSPLHF. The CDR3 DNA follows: TGTGCCAGCAGCTTACTCACAGCCCTGAGCTCCTATAATTCACCCCTCCACTTT.

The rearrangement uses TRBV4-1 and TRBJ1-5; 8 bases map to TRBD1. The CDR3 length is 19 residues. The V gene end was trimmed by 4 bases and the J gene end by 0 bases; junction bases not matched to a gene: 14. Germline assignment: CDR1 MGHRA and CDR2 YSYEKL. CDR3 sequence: CASSPRTGTGRFSNQPQHF. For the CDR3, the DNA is TGCGCCAGCAGCCCGCGCACCGGGACAGGTCGTTTTAGCAATCAGCCCCAGCATTTT.

DNA of the CDR3: TGTGCCAGCAGCGAAGGGACGTACCGTTTCTCAGATACGCAGTATTTT. It codes for CASSEGTYRFSDTQYF. The J gene is TRBJ2-3, the V gene TRBV7-2; D may correspond to TRBD1 or TRBD2 (5 bases each). The CDR3 spans 16 residues. Germline CDR1 and CDR2: SGHTA and FQGNSA. The germline V and J ends were trimmed by 5 bases and 4 bases, with 19 bases remaining between them.

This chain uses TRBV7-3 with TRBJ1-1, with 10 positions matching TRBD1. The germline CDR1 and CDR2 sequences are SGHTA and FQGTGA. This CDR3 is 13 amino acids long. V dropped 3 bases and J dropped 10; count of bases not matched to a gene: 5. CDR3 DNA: TGTGCCAGCAGCTTGGGACAGGGGCGTGGAGCTTTCTTT. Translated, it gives CASSLGQGRGAFF.

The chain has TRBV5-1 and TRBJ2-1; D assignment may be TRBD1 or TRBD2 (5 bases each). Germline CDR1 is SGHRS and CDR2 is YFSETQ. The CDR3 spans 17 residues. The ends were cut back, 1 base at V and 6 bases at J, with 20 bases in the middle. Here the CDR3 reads CASSLRGAGPGGNEQFF. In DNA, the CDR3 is TGCGCCAGCAGCTTGCGGGGCGCGGGTCCCGGCGGCAATGAGCAGTTCTTC.

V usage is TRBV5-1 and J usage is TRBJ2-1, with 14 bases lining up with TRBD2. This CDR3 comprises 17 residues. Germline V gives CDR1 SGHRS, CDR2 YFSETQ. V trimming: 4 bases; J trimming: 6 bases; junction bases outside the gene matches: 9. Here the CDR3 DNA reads TGCGCCAGCAGCCCGACTAGCGGGGGGGCTGTTCGCAATGAGCAGTTCTTC. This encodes CASSPTSGGAVRNEQFF. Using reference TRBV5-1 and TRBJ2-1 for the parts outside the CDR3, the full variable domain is KAGVTQTPRYLIKTRGQQVTLSCSPISGHRSVSWYQQTPGQGLQFLFEYFSETQRNKGNFPGRFSGRQFSNSRSEMNVSTLELGDSALYLCASSPTSGGAVRNEQFFGPGTRLTVL.

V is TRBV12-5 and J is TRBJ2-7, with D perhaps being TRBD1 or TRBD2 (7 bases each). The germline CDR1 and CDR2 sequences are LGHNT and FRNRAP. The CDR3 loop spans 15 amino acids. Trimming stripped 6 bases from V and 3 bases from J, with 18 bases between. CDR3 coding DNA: TGTGCTAGTGGGGATGACAGGGAGGGAGACTACGAGCAGTACTTC. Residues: CASGDDREGDYEQYF.

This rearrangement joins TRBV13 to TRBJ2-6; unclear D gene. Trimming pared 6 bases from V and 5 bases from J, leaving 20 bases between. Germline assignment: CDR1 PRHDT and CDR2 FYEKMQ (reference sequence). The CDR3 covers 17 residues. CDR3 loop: CASSSDRVQSRANVLTF. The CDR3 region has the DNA TGTGCCAGCAGTAGTGATAGAGTACAAAGTCGGGCCAACGTCCTGACTTTC.

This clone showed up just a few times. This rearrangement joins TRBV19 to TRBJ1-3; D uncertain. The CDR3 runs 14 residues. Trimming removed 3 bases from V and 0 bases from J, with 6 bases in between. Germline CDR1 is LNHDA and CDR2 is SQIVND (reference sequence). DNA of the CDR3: TGTGCCAGTAGTATCCTAAACTCTGGAAACACCATATATTTT. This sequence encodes CASSILNSGNTIYF.

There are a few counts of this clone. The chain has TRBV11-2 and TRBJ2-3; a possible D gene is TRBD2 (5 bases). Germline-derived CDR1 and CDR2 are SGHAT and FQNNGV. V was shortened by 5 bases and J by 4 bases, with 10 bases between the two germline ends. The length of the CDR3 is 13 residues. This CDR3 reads CASSTDWADTQYF. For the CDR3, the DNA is TGTGCCAGCAGCACGGACTGGGCAGATACGCAGTATTTT.

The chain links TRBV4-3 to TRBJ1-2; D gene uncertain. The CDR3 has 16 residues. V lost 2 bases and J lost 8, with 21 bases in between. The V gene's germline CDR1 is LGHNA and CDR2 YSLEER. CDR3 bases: TGCGCCAGCAGCCAATACACCCTGTCCGAGGGCGAGGGCTACACCTTC. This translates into CASSQYTLSEGEGYTF.

The CDR3: CASLLSSSYEQYF. The CDR3 DNA is TGCGCCAGCCTACTTAGTTCGTCCTACGAGCAGTACTTC. The chain recombines TRBV4-1 with TRBJ2-7; D not resolved. The V gene lost 8 bases and the J gene lost 1 base, with 12 bases spanning the gap. This CDR3 has 13 residues. Per the germline V gene, CDR1 is MGHRA and CDR2 is YSYEKL.

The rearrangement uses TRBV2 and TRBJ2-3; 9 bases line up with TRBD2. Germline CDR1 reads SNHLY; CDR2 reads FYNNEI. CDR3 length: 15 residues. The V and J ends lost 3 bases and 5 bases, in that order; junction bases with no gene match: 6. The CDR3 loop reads CASSDGGGALDTQYF. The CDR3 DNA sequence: TGTGCCAGCAGTGATGGCGGGGGGGCCTTAGATACGCAGTATTTT.

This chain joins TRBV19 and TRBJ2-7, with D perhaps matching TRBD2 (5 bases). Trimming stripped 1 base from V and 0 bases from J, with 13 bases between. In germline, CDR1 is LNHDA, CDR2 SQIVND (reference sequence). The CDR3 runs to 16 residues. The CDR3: CASSIAGSGFSYEQYF. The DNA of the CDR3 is TGTGCCAGTAGTATAGCGGGTTCGGGGTTCTCCTACGAGCAGTACTTC.

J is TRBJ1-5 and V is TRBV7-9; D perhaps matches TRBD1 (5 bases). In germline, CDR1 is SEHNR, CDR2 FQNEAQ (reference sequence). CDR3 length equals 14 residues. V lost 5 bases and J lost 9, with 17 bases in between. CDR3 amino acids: CASSGDGGGWPQHF. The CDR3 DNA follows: TGTGCCAGCAGCGGGGACGGTGGCGGGTGGCCCCAGCATTTT. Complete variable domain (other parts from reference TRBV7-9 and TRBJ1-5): DTGVSQNPRHKITKRGQNVTFRCDPISEHNRLYWYRQTLGQGPEFLTYFQNEAQLEKSRLLSDRFSAERPKGSFSTLEIQRTEQGDSAMYLCASSGDGGGWPQHFGDGTRLSIL.

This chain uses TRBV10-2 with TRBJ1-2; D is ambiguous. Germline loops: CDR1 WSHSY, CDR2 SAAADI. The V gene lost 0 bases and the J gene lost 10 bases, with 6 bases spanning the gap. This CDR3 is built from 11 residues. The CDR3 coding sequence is TGCGCCAGCAGTGAGTCGTACTACTACACCTTC. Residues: CASSESYYYTF.

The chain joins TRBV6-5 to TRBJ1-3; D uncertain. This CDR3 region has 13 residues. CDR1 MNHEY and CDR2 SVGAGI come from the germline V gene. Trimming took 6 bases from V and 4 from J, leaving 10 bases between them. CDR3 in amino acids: CASSQTRGNTIYF. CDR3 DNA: TGTGCCAGCAGCCAGACACGGGGAAACACCATATATTTT.

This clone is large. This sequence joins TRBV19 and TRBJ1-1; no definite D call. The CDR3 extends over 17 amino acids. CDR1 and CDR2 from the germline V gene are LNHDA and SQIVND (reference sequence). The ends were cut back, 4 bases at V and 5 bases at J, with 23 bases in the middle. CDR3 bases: TGTGCCAGTAGTAGAACAGATAATTCCCCAATAGGAACTGAAGCTTTCTTT. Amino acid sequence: CASSRTDNSPIGTEAFF.